One sample yielded the 27 T cell receptor beta chains listed below, sequenced in a study of blood T cell repertoires in COVID-19. The repertoire was sequenced with immunoSEQ multiplex PCR; TCRdb's copy has only in-frame clones and lacks some. The sample shows more than 200,000 clones, 70% to 90% of them seen only once. Material: peripheral blood. These receptors all come from a man between 18 and 29 years old with active or convalescent COVID-19.

This rearrangement joins TRBV19 to TRBJ2-1; D is ambiguous. Germline V gene sequence: CDR1 LNHDA, CDR2 SQIVND (reference sequence). V was pared by 7 bases and J by 9 bases, with 25 bases between. This CDR3 is built from 16 residues. Written as DNA, the CDR3 is TGTGCCAGTATTATCAAGAGGAGACGCGCCTTCGGTGAGCAGTTCTTC. Translated, it gives CASIIKRRRAFGEQFF.

V gene TRBV6-5 combines with J gene TRBJ2-7, with D unclear. Deletions cut 5 bases from V and 3 bases from J, with 14 bases between. CDR1 and CDR2 from the germline V gene are MNHEY and SVGAGI. This CDR3 region has 14 residues. DNA of the CDR3: TGTGCCAGCAGTCCTTCCCAGGTTCGCTACGAGCAGTACTTC. Amino acids: CASSPSQVRYEQYF.

This clone was seen a single time. The rearrangement joins TRBV9 to TRBJ2-1; TRBD2 aligns across 8 bases. Germline CDR1 SGDLS, CDR2 YYNGEE. The V gene end was trimmed by 2 bases and the J gene end by 7 bases; junction bases not matched to a gene: 8. This CDR3 region has 15 residues. The CDR3 DNA follows: TGTGCCAGCAGCGTCAGTGGGACTAGTGTAAATGAGCAGTTCTTC. Translating gives CASSVSGTSVNEQFF.

Only a few counts were recorded for this clone. CDR3 sequence reads: CSVEVEGTGREQYF. CDR3 DNA: TGCAGCGTTGAAGTTGAGGGGACAGGGCGCGAGCAGTACTTC. The gene calls are TRBV29-1 and TRBJ2-7, with 9 bases aligning to TRBD1. Unmatched junction bases numbered 7, after V lost 1 base and J lost 6 bases. The CDR3 is 14 residues long. Germline CDR1 SQVTM, CDR2 ANQGSEA.

This chain connects TRBV7-3 to TRBJ2-7; 10 bases align to TRBD1. V trimming: 4 bases; J trimming: 8 bases; junction bases outside the gene matches: 11. Germline-derived CDR1 and CDR2 are SGHTA and FQGTGA. This CDR3 region has 15 residues. CDR3 sequence reads: CASSSGGQGSSKQYF. For the CDR3, the DNA is TGTGCCAGCAGCTCAGGGGGACAGGGGAGTTCCAAGCAGTACTTC. Drawing the rest from reference TRBV7-3 and TRBJ2-7, the complete variable domain is GAGVSQTPSNKVTEKGKYVELRCDPISGHTALYWYRQSLGQGPEFLIYFQGTGAADDSGLPNDRFFAVRPEGSVSTLKIQRTERGDSAVYLCASSSGGQGSSKQYFGPGTRLTVT.

The V gene is TRBV25-1, the J gene TRBJ1-2; TRBD1 matches 7 bases. V shed 4 bases, J shed 1 base, and the junction held 9 bases outside the gene matches. The CDR3 has 16 amino acids. CDR1 is MGHDK and CDR2 is SYGVNS in the germline V gene. CDR3 residues: CASSGLRDSNNYGYTF. Written as DNA, the CDR3 is TGTGCCAGCAGTGGCCTCCGGGACAGTAATAACTATGGCTACACCTTC.

The rearrangement joins TRBV4-3 to TRBJ1-2; tentative D call: TRBD1 (6 bases). This CDR3 spans 13 amino acids. Trimming removed 2 bases from V and 8 bases from J, with 12 bases in between. Germline V gives CDR1 LGHNA, CDR2 YSLEER. In DNA form, the CDR3 reads TGCGCCAGCAGCCAAACACAGGGCGACGGCTACACCTTC. As protein: CASSQTQGDGYTF.

The chain uses TRBV18 and TRBJ2-7, with TRBD1 identical over 8 bases. The J segment lost 6 bases and the V segment lost 4 bases, leaving 5 bases of the junction unmatched. CDR1 and CDR2 (germline): KGHSH, LQKENI. The CDR3 sequence is 13 residues long. DNA for the CDR3: TGTGCCAGCTCACGACAGACAGGGGTCGAGCAGTACTTC. This translates into CASSRQTGVEQYF.

V usage is TRBV7-2 and J usage is TRBJ2-7; D is uncertain. The CDR3 has 14 amino acids. Trimming shortened V by 7 bases and J by 2 bases, and 15 bases separated the two germline ends. CDR1 SGHTA and CDR2 FQGNSA come from the germline V gene. In DNA, the CDR3 is TGTGCCAGCACCTCTAGGCCTACTACCTACGAGCAGTACTTC. It translates to CASTSRPTTYEQYF.

This chain links TRBV4-3 with TRBJ1-4; perhaps TRBD1 as D (6 bases). Per germline, CDR1 LGHNA and CDR2 YSLEER. The CDR3 is made up of 16 amino acids. V was trimmed by 0 bases and J by 7 bases, leaving 15 bases between them. The CDR3 region is CASSQDRGTLLEKLFF. As DNA, the CDR3 is TGCGCCAGCAGCCAAGATAGGGGGACACTCCTTGAAAAACTGTTTTTT.

V is TRBV7-9 and J is TRBJ2-2; TRBD2 agrees at 11 bases. This CDR3 contains 17 residues. Per germline, CDR1 SEHNR and CDR2 FQNEAQ (reference sequence). Trimming at V came to 2 bases and at J to 1 base, leaving 3 bases not matched to a gene. Here the CDR3 reads CASSLRLAGGNTGELFF. The CDR3 DNA follows: TGTGCCAGCAGCTTACGGCTAGCGGGAGGGAACACCGGGGAGCTGTTTTTT.

This clone came up once. The chain carries TRBV6-5 and TRBJ2-1, with a possible D match to TRBD2 (6 bases). The germline V gene has CDR1 MNHEY and CDR2 SVGAGI. The CDR3 has 13 residues. V lost 6 bases, J lost 3 bases, and 9 bases lay in between. CDR3 protein: CASSGGDYNEQFF. CDR3 nucleotide sequence: TGTGCCAGCAGCGGAGGGGACTACAATGAGCAGTTCTTC.

V usage is TRBV6-5 and J usage is TRBJ1-1; D gene uncertain. The CDR3 covers 15 residues. V was pared by 2 bases and J by 1 base, with 11 bases between. From germline, CDR1 is MNHEY and CDR2 SVGAGI. The CDR3 reads CASSYEGFGNTEAFF. The CDR3 nucleotides read TGTGCCAGCAGTTACGAGGGTTTTGGGAACACTGAAGCTTTCTTT.

The chain carries TRBV14 and TRBJ2-7; 8 bases map to TRBD1. CDR3 length: 15 amino acids. Looked up from germline, CDR1 is SGHDN and CDR2 is FVKESK. Unmatched junction bases numbered 7, after V lost 3 bases and J lost 3 bases. CDR3 sequence: CASSHVRTGNYEQYF. The CDR3 DNA sequence: TGTGCCAGCAGCCACGTTCGGACAGGGAACTACGAGCAGTACTTC.

This chain links TRBV15 with TRBJ1-4; TRBD1 matches at 7 bases. With V trimmed by 5 bases and J by 8 bases, 8 bases remained unmatched. CDR1 and CDR2 (germline): LNHNV, YYDKDF (reference sequence). The length of the CDR3 is 14 residues. CDR3 loop: CATSRRQGPEKLFF. The CDR3 DNA reads as TGTGCCACCAGCCGTAGACAGGGCCCCGAAAAACTGTTTTTT.

DNA of the CDR3: TGTGCCAGCAGCTCTCTCCGGGAGCTTACCGGGGGTGAGCAGTTCTTC. Its translation: CASSSLRELTGGEQFF. V and J are TRBV7-9 and TRBJ2-1, with a tentative D call TRBD2 (6 bases). Trimming shortened V by 4 bases and J by 9 bases, and 22 bases separated the two germline ends. This CDR3 contains 16 residues. Germline assignment: CDR1 SEHNR and CDR2 FQNEAQ (reference sequence).

The J gene is TRBJ2-5, the V gene TRBV4-3; TRBD2 is a possible D gene (5 bases). With 0 bases removed from V and 2 bases from J, the gap between germline ends came to 10 bases. The CDR3 runs to 15 residues. Germline V CDR1 and CDR2: LGHNA, YSLEER. The CDR3 loop reads CASSQDEGGQETQYF. The CDR3 region has the DNA TGCGCCAGCAGCCAAGACGAGGGTGGGCAAGAGACCCAGTACTTC.

The chain employs TRBV28 and TRBJ1-1; 7 bases map to TRBD1. Trimming took 10 bases from V and 1 from J; bases not matched to a gene: 9. The CDR3 contains 14 residues. Germline CDR1 reads MDHEN; CDR2 reads SYDVKM. The CDR3 region is CATQIQGRNTEAFF. The CDR3 DNA follows: TGTGCCACCCAGATACAGGGGAGGAACACTGAAGCTTTCTTT.

J is TRBJ2-7 and V is TRBV28; 8 bases are a match to TRBD2. The ends lost 5 bases at V and 1 base at J; junction bases unmatched: 10. This CDR3 is 16 amino acids long. Per germline, CDR1 MDHEN and CDR2 SYDVKM. Here the CDR3 DNA reads TGTGCCAGCAGTCTATTTTCTAGCGGGCTATCCTACGAGCAGTACTTC. Residues: CASSLFSSGLSYEQYF.

V and J are TRBV19 and TRBJ1-2; the D is unclear. The germline V and J ends were trimmed by 4 bases and 8 bases, with 11 bases remaining between them. The germline gives CDR1 LNHDA, CDR2 SQIVND (reference sequence). The CDR3 covers 12 residues. CDR3 protein: CASSRAVEGYTF. CDR3 in DNA: TGTGCCAGTAGTAGAGCTGTGGAGGGCTACACCTTC. The full variable domain, completed using reference TRBV19 and TRBJ1-2, is DGGITQSPKYLFRKEGQNVTLSCEQNLNHDAMYWYRQDPGQGLRLIYYSQIVNDFQKGDIAEGYSVSREKKESFPLTVTSAQKNPTAFYLCASSRAVEGYTFGSGTRLTVV.

This rearrangement joins TRBV2 to TRBJ1-6; 10 bases are shared with TRBD1. V lost 6 bases, J lost 7 bases, and 0 bases stayed unmatched. The CDR3 totals 13 residues. Germline loops: CDR1 SNHLY, CDR2 FYNNEI. The DNA of the CDR3 is TGTGCCAGCAGGGGACAGGGGAATTCACCCCTCCACTTT. Protein: CASRGQGNSPLHF.

This clone was counted a few times. This chain connects TRBV7-3 to TRBJ1-1, with 7 nucleotides matching TRBD1. The CDR3 spans 15 residues. Trimming at V came to 3 bases and at J to 8 bases, leaving 12 bases not matched to a gene. In germline, CDR1 is SGHTA, CDR2 FQGTGA. This CDR3 reads CASSFPGGRGPEAFF. CDR3 DNA sequence: TGTGCCAGCAGCTTTCCAGGGGGGAGAGGACCCGAAGCTTTCTTT. The entire variable domain, with the rest obtained from reference TRBV7-3 and TRBJ1-1, is as follows: GAGVSQTPSNKVTEKGKYVELRCDPISGHTALYWYRQSLGQGPEFLIYFQGTGAADDSGLPNDRFFAVRPEGSVSTLKIQRTERGDSAVYLCASSFPGGRGPEAFFGQGTRLTVV.

The chain employs TRBV7-2 and TRBJ2-1; TRBD2 matches at 15 bases. CDR3 size: 18 residues. CDR1 is SGHTA, CDR2 FQGNSA, per germline. Trimming removed 4 bases from V and 1 base from J; junction bases left unmatched: 5. CDR3 in amino acids: CASSSGLAGGRSYNEQFF. DNA of the CDR3: TGTGCCAGCAGCTCGGGACTAGCGGGGGGAAGGTCCTACAATGAGCAGTTCTTC.

The J gene is TRBJ2-4, the V gene TRBV6-2 or TRBV6-3; the match to TRBD1 covers 7 bases. The germline V gene has CDR1 MNHEY and CDR2 SVGEGT. V trimming: 4 bases; J trimming: 8 bases; junction bases outside the gene matches: 8. The CDR3 has 14 amino acids. CDR3 in amino acids: CASSWGIGQDIQYF. The CDR3 coding sequence is TGTGCCAGCAGTTGGGGGATCGGACAGGACATTCAGTACTTC.

The CDR3 nucleotides are TGCGCCAGCAGTGGCAGCGCTGGAAACACCATATATTTT. Translating gives CASSGSAGNTIYF. V gene TRBV10-1 combines with J gene TRBJ1-3, with D unresolved. The germline gives CDR1 WNHNN, CDR2 SYGVQD (reference sequence). The CDR3 length is 13 residues. Trimming cost V 4 bases and J 2 bases, with 6 bases left between them.

This chain links TRBV5-1 with TRBJ2-7, with 9 nucleotides matching TRBD1. V shed 3 bases, J shed 5 bases, and the junction held 6 bases outside the gene matches. Germline-derived CDR1 and CDR2 are SGHRS and YFSETQ. The CDR3 spans 14 residues. The CDR3 spells CASSSGTGRHEQYF. The CDR3 DNA is TGCGCCAGCAGCTCCGGGACAGGGAGGCACGAGCAGTACTTC.

This sequence joins TRBV4-1 and TRBJ1-4, with no clear D. From germline, CDR1 is MGHRA and CDR2 YSYEKL. CDR3 length equals 15 residues. Trimming cost V 1 base and J 7 bases, with 13 bases left between them. The chain's CDR3 is CASSQAVSGGEKLFF. For the CDR3, the DNA is TGCGCCAGCAGCCAAGCAGTTTCCGGCGGTGAAAAACTGTTTTTT.